This is a list of T cell receptor beta chains from one sample in a study of blood T cell repertoires in COVID-19. TCRdb's table, derived via immunoSEQ multiplex PCR, lists solely in-frame clones and lacks some. The sample shows 45,000 or so clones, approximately 86% of them seen only once. The sample comprised peripheral blood. These receptor sequences come from an elderly woman in a cohort sampled during active or convalescent COVID-19. CDR3s include the opening cysteine and the closing phenylalanine or tryptophan. Each record gives: J gene, D gene, V gene, clone size, CDR3 DNA, CDR3 protein. A D gene is named only where the DNA matches it firmly. Size values are once, few and many counts, or a class for expanded clones, and some rows have none.

TRBJ1-2,NA,TRBV6-1,NA,TGTGCCAGCAGTGAAAATAGCCCCTATGGCTACACCTTC,CASSENSPYGYTF
TRBJ1-6,NA,TRBV7-8,NA,TGTGCCAGCAGCTTAGCAGGGAAAACGGGGTCACCCCTCCACTTT,CASSLAGKTGSPLHF
TRBJ2-2,TRBD2,TRBV11-3,NA,TGTGCCAGCAGCCCCTCCGGGACTAGCGGGAGGGCCAGGGATACCGGGGAGCTGTTTTTT,CASSPSGTSGRARDTGELFF
TRBJ2-7,TRBD1,TRBV19,NA,TGTGCCAGTAGTATAGCCGGGACAGGGTACGAGCAGTACTTC,CASSIAGTGYEQYF
TRBJ2-3,NA,TRBV30,NA,TGTGCCTGGACCACAGGGCCAGATACGCAGTATTTT,CAWTTGPDTQYF
TRBJ1-4,TRBD1,TRBV9,NA,TGTGCCAGCAGCTCTTCCGGACAGGGGAATGAAAAACTGTTTTTT,CASSSSGQGNEKLFF
TRBJ1-2,NA,TRBV10-3,NA,TGTGCCATGACCAGCGGGGGGCATGGCTACACCTTC,CAMTSGGHGYTF
TRBJ2-2,NA,TRBV9,NA,TGTGCCAGCAGCGCTGCCGGGACAAACACCGGGGAGCTGTTTTTT,CASSAAGTNTGELFF
TRBJ2-7,NA,TRBV30,NA,TGTGCCTGCGGGCAGGGATTAACCTACGAGCAGTACTTC,CACGQGLTYEQYF
TRBJ2-7,TRBD1,TRBV5-1,NA,TGCGCCAGCAGCCCGGGACAGGAGGTAGGGCAGTACTTC,CASSPGQEVGQYF
TRBJ2-5,TRBD2,TRBV9,NA,TGTGCCAGCAGCGTAGATGGGACTAGCGAAGAGACCCAGTACTTC,CASSVDGTSEETQYF
TRBJ2-7,TRBD1,TRBV27,NA,TGTGCCAGCAGTTATTGGACAGGGGGTGAGCAGTACTTC,CASSYWTGGEQYF
TRBJ1-6,TRBD1,TRBV6-6,NA,TGTGCCAGCAGTACGCGACAGGGGCGATTTAATTCACCCCTCCACTTT,CASSTRQGRFNSPLHF
TRBJ1-4,NA,TRBV7-9,NA,TGTGCCAGCAGCTTAGACGGCGGGGAAAAACTGTTTTTT,CASSLDGGEKLFF
TRBJ1-2,NA,TRBV30,once,TGTGCGATAGCTAACTATGGCTACACCTTC,CAIANYGYTF
TRBJ2-7,NA,TRBV9,NA,TGTGCCAGCAGCGTCGGGGTTTTACCCGTACGCGAGCAGTACTTC,CASSVGVLPVREQYF
TRBJ2-7,TRBD2,TRBV30,NA,TGTGCCTGGTCCGGGGAGGGCGAGCAGTACTTC,CAWSGEGEQYF
TRBJ1-1,TRBD1,TRBV5-4,NA,TGTGCCAGCAGCAGGGACAGTAAGGAGGGTACTGAAGCTTTCTTT,CASSRDSKEGTEAFF
TRBJ1-3,NA,TRBV2,NA,TGTGCCACCCAGGGGTCTGGAAACACCATATATTTT,CATQGSGNTIYF
TRBJ2-7,NA,TRBV5-1,NA,TGCGCCAGCAGCTTCCAGGGTGGCCACGAGCAGTACTTC,CASSFQGGHEQYF
TRBJ2-3,TRBD2,TRBV7-2,NA,TGTGCCAGCAGAACTAGCGGGGGCACAGATACGCAGTATTTT,CASRTSGGTDTQYF
TRBJ2-7,TRBD1,TRBV7-2,once,TGTGCCAGCAGCTTAACGGGACAGGGAATAGGCGAGCAGTACTTC,CASSLTGQGIGEQYF
TRBJ2-7,TRBD2,TRBV7-2,NA,TGTGCCAGCAGCTTAGTGGGGACTAGCGGGGGATCAGACGAGCAGTACTTC,CASSLVGTSGGSDEQYF
TRBJ1-2,NA,TRBV13,NA,TGTGCCAGCACCGGGCCGCCGGGGTATGGCTACACCTTC,CASTGPPGYGYTF